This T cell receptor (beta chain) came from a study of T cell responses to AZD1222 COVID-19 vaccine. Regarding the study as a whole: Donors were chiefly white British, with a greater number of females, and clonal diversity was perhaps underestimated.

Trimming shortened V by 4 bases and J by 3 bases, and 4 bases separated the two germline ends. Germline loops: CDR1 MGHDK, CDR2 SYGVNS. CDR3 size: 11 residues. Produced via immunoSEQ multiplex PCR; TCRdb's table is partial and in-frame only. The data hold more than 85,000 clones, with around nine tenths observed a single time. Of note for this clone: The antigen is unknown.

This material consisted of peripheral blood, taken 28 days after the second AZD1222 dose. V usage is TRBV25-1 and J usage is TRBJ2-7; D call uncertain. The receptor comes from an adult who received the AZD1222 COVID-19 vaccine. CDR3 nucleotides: TGTGCCAGCAGTGTCGGCTACGAGCAGTACTTC. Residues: CASSVGYEQYF.